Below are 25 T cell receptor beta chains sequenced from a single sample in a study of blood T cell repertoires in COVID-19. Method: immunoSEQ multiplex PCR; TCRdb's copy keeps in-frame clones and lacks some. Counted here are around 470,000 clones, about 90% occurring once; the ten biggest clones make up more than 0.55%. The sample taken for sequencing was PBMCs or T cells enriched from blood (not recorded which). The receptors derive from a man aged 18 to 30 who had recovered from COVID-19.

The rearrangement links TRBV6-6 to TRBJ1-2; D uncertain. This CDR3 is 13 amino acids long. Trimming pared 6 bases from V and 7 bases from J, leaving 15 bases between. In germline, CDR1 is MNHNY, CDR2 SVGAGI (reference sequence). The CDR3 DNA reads TGTGCCAGCAGGCTTAACAGAGCATCTGGCTACACCTTC. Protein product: CASRLNRASGYTF.

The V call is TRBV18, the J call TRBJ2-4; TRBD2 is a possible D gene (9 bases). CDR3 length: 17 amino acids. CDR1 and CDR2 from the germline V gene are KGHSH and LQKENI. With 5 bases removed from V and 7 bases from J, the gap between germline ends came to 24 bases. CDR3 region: CASSYGQGLAGNNIQYF. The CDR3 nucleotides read TGTGCCAGCTCATATGGACAGGGTCTAGCGGGAAATAACATTCAGTACTTC.

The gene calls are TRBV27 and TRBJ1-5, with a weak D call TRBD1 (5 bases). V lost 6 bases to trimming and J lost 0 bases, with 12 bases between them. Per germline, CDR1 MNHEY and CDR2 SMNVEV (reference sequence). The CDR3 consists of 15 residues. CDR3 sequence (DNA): TGTGCCAGCAGCCTGAGACAGCATAGCAATCAGCCCCAGCATTTT. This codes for CASSLRQHSNQPQHF.

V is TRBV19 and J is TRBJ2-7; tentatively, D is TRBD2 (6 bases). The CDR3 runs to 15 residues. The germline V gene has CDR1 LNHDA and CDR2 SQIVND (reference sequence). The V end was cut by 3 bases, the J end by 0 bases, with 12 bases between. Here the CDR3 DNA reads TGTGCCAGTAGTATGACGGGAGATCCCTCCTACGAGCAGTACTTC. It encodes CASSMTGDPSYEQYF.

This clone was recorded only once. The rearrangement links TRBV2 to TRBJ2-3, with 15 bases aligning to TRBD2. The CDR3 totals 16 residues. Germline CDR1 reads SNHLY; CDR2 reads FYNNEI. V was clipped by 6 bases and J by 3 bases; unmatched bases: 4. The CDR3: CASSAGLAGGTDTQYF. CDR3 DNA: TGTGCCAGCAGCGCGGGACTAGCGGGGGGAACAGATACGCAGTATTTT.

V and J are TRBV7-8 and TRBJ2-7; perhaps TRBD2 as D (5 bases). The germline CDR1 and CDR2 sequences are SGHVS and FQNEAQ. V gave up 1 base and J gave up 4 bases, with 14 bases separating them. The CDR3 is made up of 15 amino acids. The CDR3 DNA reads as TGTGCCAGCAGCTTAGGGCTAGGTAGCGAGTACGAGCAGTACTTC. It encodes CASSLGLGSEYEQYF.

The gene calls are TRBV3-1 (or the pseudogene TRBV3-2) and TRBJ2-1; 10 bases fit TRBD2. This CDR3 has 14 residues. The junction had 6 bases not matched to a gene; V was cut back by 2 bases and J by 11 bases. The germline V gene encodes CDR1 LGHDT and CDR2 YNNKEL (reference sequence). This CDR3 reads CASSQLAGVPKQFF. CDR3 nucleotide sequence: TGTGCCAGCAGCCAACTAGCGGGAGTCCCTAAGCAGTTCTTC.

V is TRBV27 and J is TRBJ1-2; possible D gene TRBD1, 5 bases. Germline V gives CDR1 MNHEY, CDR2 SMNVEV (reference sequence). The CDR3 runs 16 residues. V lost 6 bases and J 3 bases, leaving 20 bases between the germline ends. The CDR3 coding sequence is TGTGCCAGCAGCCCCAGGGCGGCAGGAGACTACTATGGCTACACCTTC. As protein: CASSPRAAGDYYGYTF.

The CDR3 loop is CASSLGQGSTEAFF. The CDR3 nucleotides are TGTGCCAGCAGCTTGGGACAGGGCAGCACTGAAGCTTTCTTT. This chain uses TRBV11-2 with TRBJ1-1; 9 bases map to TRBD1. The CDR3 runs to 14 residues. The junction had 3 bases not matched to a gene; V was cut back by 3 bases and J by 4 bases. Germline CDR1 is SGHAT and CDR2 is FQNNGV.

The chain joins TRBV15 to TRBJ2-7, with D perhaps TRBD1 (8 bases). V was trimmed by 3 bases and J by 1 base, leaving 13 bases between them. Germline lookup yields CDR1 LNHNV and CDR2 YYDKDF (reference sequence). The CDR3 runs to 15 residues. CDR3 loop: CATSRGGTGSYEQYF. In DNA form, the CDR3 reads TGTGCCACCAGCAGGGGGGGGACAGGTTCCTACGAGCAGTACTTC.

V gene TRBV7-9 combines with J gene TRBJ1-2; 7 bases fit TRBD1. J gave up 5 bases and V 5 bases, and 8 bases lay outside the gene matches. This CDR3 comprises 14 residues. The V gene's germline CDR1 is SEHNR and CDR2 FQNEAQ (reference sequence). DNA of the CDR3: TGTGCCAGCAGCGCCTTGACAGGGATTTATGGCTACACCTTC. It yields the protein CASSALTGIYGYTF.

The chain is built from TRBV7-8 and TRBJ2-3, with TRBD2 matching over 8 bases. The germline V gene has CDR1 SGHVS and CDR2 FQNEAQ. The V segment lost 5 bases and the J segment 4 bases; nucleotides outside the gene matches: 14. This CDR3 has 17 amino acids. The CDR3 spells CASSPLEGGRIPDTQYF. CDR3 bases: TGTGCCAGCAGCCCTCTTGAGGGCGGGAGGATCCCAGATACGCAGTATTTT.

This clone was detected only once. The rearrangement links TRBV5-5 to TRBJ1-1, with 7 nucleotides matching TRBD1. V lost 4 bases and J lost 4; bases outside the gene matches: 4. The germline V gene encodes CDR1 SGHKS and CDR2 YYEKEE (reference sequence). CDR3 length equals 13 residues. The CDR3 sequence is CASSRDSPTEAFF. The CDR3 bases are TGTGCCAGCAGCAGGGACAGTCCCACTGAAGCTTTCTTT.

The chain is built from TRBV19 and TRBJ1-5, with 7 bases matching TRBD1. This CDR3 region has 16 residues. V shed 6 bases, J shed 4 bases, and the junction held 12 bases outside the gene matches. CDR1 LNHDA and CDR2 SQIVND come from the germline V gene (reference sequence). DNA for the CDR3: TGTGCCAGTAGCCCCATAAGGGACAGTTCTAATCAGCCCCAGCATTTT. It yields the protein CASSPIRDSSNQPQHF.

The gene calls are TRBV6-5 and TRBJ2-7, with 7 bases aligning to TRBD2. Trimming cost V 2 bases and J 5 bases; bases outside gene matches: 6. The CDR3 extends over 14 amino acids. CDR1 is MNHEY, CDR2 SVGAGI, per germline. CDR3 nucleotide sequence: TGTGCCAGCAGTTACGGTGGGGAGGGAAACGAGCAGTACTTC. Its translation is CASSYGGEGNEQYF.

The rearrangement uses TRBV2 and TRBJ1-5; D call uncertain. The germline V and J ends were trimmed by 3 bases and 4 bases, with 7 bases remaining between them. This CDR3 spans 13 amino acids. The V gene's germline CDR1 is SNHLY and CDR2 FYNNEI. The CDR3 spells CASSDNGNQPQHF. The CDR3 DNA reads TGTGCCAGCAGTGATAACGGGAATCAGCCCCAGCATTTT.

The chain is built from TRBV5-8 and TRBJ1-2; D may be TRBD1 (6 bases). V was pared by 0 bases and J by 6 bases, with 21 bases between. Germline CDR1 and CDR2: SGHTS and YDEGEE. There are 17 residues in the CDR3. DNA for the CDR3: TGTGCCAGCAGCTTGGCGCCAGGGGAAAGCGCCCGTAATGGCTACACCTTC. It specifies CASSLAPGESARNGYTF.

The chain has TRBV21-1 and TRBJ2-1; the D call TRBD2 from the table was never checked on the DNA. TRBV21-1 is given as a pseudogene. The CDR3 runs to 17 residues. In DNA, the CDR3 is TGTGCCAGCAGCACCCCCAGGGAGTGGGACTTATACAATGAGCAGTTCTTC. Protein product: CASSTPREWDLYNEQFF.

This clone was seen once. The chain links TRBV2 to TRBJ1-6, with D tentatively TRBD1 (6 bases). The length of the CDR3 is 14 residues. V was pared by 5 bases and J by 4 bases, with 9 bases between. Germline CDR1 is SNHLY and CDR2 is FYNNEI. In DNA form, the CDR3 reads TGTGCCAGCAGTCCAGACAGGTATAATTCACCCCTCCACTTT. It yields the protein CASSPDRYNSPLHF.

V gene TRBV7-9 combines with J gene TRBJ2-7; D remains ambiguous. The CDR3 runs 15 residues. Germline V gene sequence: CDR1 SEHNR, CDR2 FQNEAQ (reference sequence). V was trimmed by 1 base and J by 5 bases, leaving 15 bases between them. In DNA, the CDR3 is TGTGCCAGCAGCTTAGTAAGTGGGTCCAGCGACGAGCAGTACTTC. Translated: CASSLVSGSSDEQYF.

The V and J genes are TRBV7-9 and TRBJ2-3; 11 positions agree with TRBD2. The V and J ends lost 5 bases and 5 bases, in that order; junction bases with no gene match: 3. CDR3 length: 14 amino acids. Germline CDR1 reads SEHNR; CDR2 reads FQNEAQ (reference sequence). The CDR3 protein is CASSPGLAGDTQYF. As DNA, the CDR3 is TGTGCCAGCAGCCCAGGACTAGCGGGAGATACGCAGTATTTT.

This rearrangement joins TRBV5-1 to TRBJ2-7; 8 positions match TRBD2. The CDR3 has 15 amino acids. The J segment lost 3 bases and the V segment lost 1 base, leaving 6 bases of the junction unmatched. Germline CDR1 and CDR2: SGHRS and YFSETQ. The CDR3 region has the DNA TGCGCCAGCAGCTTGACTAGCGGAGCCTACTACGAGCAGTACTTC. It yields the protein CASSLTSGAYYEQYF.

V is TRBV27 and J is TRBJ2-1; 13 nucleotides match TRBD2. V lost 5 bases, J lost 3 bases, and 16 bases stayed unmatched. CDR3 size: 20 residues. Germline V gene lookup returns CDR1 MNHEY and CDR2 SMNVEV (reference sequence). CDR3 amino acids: CASSPLPITGTSGIYNEQFF. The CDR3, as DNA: TGTGCCAGCAGTCCACTACCGATTACCGGGACTAGCGGGATCTACAATGAGCAGTTCTTC.

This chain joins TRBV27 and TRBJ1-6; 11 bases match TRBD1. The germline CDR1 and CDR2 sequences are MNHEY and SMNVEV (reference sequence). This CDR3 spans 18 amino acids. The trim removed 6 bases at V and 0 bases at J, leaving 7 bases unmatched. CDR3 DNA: TGTGCCAGCAGACTGGGGACAGGGGGTGGCTCCTATAATTCACCCCTCCACTTT. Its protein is CASRLGTGGGSYNSPLHF.

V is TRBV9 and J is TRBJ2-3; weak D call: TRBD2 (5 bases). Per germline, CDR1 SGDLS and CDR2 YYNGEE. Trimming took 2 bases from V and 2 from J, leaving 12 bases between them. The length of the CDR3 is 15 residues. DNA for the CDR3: TGTGCCAGCAGCGTTAGCGTATCTCCCACAGATACGCAGTATTTT. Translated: CASSVSVSPTDTQYF.